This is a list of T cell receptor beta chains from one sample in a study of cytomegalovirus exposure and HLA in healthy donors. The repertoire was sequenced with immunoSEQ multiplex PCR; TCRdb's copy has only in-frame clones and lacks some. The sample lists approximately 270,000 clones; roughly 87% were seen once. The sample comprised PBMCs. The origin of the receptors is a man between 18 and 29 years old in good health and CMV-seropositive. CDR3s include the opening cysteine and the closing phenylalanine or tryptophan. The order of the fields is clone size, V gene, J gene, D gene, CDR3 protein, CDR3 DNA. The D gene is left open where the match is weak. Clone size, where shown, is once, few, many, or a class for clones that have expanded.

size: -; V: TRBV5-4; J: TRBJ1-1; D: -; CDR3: CASSFRGGGTEAFF; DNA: TGTGCCAGCAGCTTTCGGGGTGGGGGAACTGAAGCTTTCTTT
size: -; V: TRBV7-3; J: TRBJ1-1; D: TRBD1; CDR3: CASSLGSRGPHTEAFF; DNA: TGTGCCAGCAGCTTAGGGTCCAGGGGGCCTCACACTGAAGCTTTCTTT
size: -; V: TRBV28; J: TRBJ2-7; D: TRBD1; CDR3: CASRLGGQGAYEQYF; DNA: TGTGCCAGCAGGCTAGGGGGACAGGGAGCCTACGAGCAGTACTTC
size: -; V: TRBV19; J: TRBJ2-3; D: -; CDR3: CASSIGRRYTDTQYF; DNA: TGTGCCAGTAGTATCGGTCGACGGTACACAGATACGCAGTATTTT
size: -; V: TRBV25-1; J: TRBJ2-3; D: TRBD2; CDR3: CASSGGTSGETADTQYF; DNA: TGTGCCAGCAGTGGAGGGACTAGCGGGGAGACTGCAGATACGCAGTATTTT
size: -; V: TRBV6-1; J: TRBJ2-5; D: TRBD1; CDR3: CASRIGQGHQETQYF; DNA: TGTGCCAGCAGGATTGGACAGGGGCACCAAGAGACCCAGTACTTC
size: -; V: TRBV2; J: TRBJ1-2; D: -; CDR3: CASSDRQAILLPYGYTF; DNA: TGTGCCAGCTCTGACAGACAGGCGATACTTTTACCCTATGGCTACACCTTC
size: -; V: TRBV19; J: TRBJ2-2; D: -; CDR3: CASSPRLANTGELFF; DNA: TGTGCCAGTAGTCCCCGACTAGCGAACACCGGGGAGCTGTTTTTT
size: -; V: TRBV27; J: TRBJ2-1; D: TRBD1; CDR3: CASSLGTGSMNEQFF; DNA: TGTGCCAGCAGTCTCGGGACAGGGTCTATGAATGAGCAGTTCTTC
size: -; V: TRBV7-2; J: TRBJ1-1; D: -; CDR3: CASSLLGVGYTEAFF; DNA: TGTGCCAGCAGCTTACTCGGGGTAGGGTACACTGAAGCTTTCTTT
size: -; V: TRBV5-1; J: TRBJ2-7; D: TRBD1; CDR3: CASSPPGQGTHEQYF; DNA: TGCGCCAGCAGCCCACCGGGACAGGGAACCCACGAGCAGTACTTC
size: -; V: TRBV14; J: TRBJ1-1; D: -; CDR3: CASSQAGSTEAFF; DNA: TGTGCCAGCAGCCAAGCGGGGAGCACTGAAGCTTTCTTT
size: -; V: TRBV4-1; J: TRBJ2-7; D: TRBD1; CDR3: CASSQVTRDRTGEQYF; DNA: TGCGCCAGCAGCCAAGTAACCCGGGACAGGACGGGCGAGCAGTACTTC
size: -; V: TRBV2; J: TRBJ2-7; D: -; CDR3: CASNMDISSYEQYF; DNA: TGTGCCAGCAATATGGACATTTCCTCCTACGAGCAGTACTTC
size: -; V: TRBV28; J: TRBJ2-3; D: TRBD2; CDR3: CASSSSGNTDTQYF; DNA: TGTGCCAGCAGCTCTAGCGGGAACACAGATACGCAGTATTTT
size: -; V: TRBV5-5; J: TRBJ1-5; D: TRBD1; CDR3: CASSLEYGRGLVQHF; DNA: TGTGCCAGCAGCTTGGAGTACGGCAGGGGGTTGGTTCAGCATTTT
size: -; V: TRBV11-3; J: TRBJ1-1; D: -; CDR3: CASSLGAGINTEAFF; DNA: TGTGCCAGCAGCTTAGGCGCCGGAATAAACACTGAAGCTTTCTTT
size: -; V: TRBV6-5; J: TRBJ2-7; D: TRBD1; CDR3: CASSYRGTGWYEQYF; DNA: TGTGCCAGCAGTTACCGCGGGACAGGGTGGTACGAGCAGTACTTC
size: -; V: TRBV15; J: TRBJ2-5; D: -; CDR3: CATSRDPGRGETQYF; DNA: TGTGCCACCAGCAGAGATCCGGGCAGGGGAGAGACCCAGTACTTC
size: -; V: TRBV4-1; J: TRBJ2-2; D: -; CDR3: CASSQARDTYTGELFF; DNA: TGCGCCAGCAGCCAAGCCCGGGACACTTACACCGGGGAGCTGTTTTTT
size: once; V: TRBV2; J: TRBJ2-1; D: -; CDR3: CASMGPQNGPKNPSSYNEQFF; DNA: TGTGCCAGCATGGGCCCTCAGAACGGCCCCAAGAACCCCAGCTCCTACAATGAGCAGTTCTTC
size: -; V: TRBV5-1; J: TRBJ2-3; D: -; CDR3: CASSLEGTTDTQYF; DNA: TGCGCCAGCAGCTTAGAAGGAACCACAGATACGCAGTATTTT
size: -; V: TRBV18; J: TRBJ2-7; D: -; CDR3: CASSPSTREQYF; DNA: TGTGCCAGCTCACCTTCAACTCGCGAGCAGTACTTC
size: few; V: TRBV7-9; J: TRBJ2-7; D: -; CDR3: CASSHPTGTAGYEQYF; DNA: TGTGCCAGCAGCCATCCGACCGGGACCGCCGGCTACGAGCAGTACTTC
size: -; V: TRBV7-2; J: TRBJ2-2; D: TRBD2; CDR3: CASSLGGLAGAPGAGELFF; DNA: TGTGCCAGCAGCTTGGGGGGGCTAGCGGGAGCCCCTGGGGCCGGGGAGCTGTTTTTT
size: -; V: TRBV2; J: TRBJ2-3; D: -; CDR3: CASSEGLSGDTQYF; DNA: TGTGCCAGCAGTGAAGGACTCAGCGGCGATACGCAGTATTTT
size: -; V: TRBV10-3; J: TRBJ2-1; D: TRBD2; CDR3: CAISGDTPGSGRYNEQFF; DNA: TGTGCCATCAGTGGCGATACACCGGGTAGCGGGCGGTACAATGAGCAGTTCTTC
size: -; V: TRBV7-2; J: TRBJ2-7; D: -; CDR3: CASSDKRGGRQYF; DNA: TGTGCCAGCAGCGACAAGAGGGGGGGCCGGCAGTACTTC
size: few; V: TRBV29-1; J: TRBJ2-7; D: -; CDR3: CSVVRPGAEYEQYF; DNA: TGCAGCGTTGTACGCCCAGGGGCAGAGTACGAGCAGTACTTC
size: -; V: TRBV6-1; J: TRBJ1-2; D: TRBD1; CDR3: CASSGTGVLYGYTF; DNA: TGTGCCAGCAGTGGGACAGGGGTACTCTATGGCTACACCTTC
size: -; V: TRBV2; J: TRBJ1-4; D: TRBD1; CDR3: CASSEQGAEGEKLFF; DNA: TGTGCCAGCAGCGAACAGGGGGCGGAGGGTGAAAAACTGTTTTTT
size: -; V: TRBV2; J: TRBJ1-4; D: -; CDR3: CASNLGRVRGNEKLFF; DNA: TGTGCCAGCAACCTCGGGAGAGTCAGGGGTAATGAAAAACTGTTTTTT
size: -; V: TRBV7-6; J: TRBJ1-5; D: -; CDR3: CASSSGAAGMNQPQHF; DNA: TGTGCCAGCAGCTCTGGGGCAGCTGGGATGAATCAGCCCCAGCATTTT
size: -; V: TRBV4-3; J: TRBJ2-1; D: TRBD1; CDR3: CASSKSVAGGYNEQFF; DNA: TGCGCCAGCAGCAAGTCAGTAGCAGGGGGCTACAATGAGCAGTTCTTC
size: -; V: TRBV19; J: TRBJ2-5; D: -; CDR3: CASSIELRSETQYF; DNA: TGTGCCAGTAGTATCGAACTCCGGTCAGAGACCCAGTACTTC
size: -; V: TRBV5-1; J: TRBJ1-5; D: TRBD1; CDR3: CASSARQGANQPQHF; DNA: TGCGCCAGCAGCGCACGTCAGGGGGCTAATCAGCCCCAGCATTTT
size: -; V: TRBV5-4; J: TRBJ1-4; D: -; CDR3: CASSLVGGGEDEKLFF; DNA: TGTGCCAGCAGCTTGGTAGGGGGGGGCGAGGATGAAAAACTGTTTTTT
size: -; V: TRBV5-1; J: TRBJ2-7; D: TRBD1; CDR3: CASSLSGQGVYEQYF; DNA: TGCGCCAGCAGCCTCTCAGGACAGGGGGTCTACGAGCAGTACTTC
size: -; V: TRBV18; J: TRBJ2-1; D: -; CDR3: CASSPPPQRSYNEQFF; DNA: TGTGCCAGCTCACCACCCCCCCAGCGGTCCTACAATGAGCAGTTCTTC
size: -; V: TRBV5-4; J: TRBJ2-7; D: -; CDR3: CASSLRDVSYEQYF; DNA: TGTGCCAGCAGCCTCCGGGACGTCTCCTACGAGCAGTACTTC
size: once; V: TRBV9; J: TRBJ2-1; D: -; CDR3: CASSVATSNEQFF; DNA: TGTGCCAGCAGCGTAGCGACCAGTAATGAGCAGTTCTTC